This T cell receptor (beta chain) was recorded in a study of beta chain features in type 1 diabetes. Every isolated RNA sample was fully reverse transcribed, so sequencing captured expressed TCRB transcripts. Only in-frame clones appear in the TCRdb table, and some are missing; sequencing was by immunoSEQ multiplex PCR. The sample lists hundreds of thousands of clones; around 68% were seen once. From germline, CDR1 is MNHEY and CDR2 SVGAGI. The CDR3 runs 15 residues. J gave up 4 bases and V 6 bases, and 11 bases lay outside the gene matches. The chain recombines TRBV6-5 with TRBJ2-7; 8 positions agree with TRBD2. Sequenced material: naive CD4+ T cells from blood. The TCR was taken from a man in his thirties or forties in good health. CDR3 sequence reads: CASSSAGAGRYEQYF. The CDR3 region has the DNA TGTGCCAGCAGCTCAGCGGGGGCGGGGCGGTACGAGCAGTACTTC.